This T cell receptor beta chain came from a study of CD8 T cells in Susac syndrome. The CDR3 loop spans 11 amino acids. Looked up from germline, CDR1 is DFQATT and CDR2 is SNEGSKA (reference sequence). V lost 6 bases and J lost 3, with 9 bases in between. Random-hexamer reverse transcription was applied to roughly 0.5 to 1 ug RNA. Each CDR3 protein gets one entry after TCRdb re-called the immunoSEQ multiplex PCR reads with MiXCR. The sample has about 85,000 distinct CDR3 sequences, about 93% seen once. Sample: CD8+ T cells from PBMCs. V gene TRBV20-1 combines with J gene TRBJ2-7; D possibly corresponds to TRBD2 (5 bases). The sequence derives from a human donor in good health. The CDR3 protein is CSAQRNYEQYV. CDR3 sequence (DNA): TGCAGTGCCCAGCGGAACTACGAGCAGTACGTC.